The 25 T cell receptor beta chains below come from one sample, sequenced in a study of CD8+ T cells in alopecia areata. TCR sequencing used cDNA made by reverse transcription of extracted RNA. Here immunoSEQ multiplex PCR was the method, and the copy in TCRdb shows in-frame clones only, minus some. The sample contains roughly 150,000 clones, roughly 58% of which appear only once. Source material: CD8+ T cells sorted from blood. The source is a human donor in good health.

The chain links TRBV29-1 to TRBJ2-5; D remains ambiguous. CDR3 length: 13 residues. CDR1 and CDR2 (germline): SQVTM, ANQGSEA. The V end was cut by 4 bases, the J end by 3 bases, with 12 bases between. The CDR3 reads CSVAPTREETQYF. The DNA of the CDR3 is TGCAGCGTTGCCCCCACAAGGGAAGAGACCCAGTACTTC.

The chain recombines TRBV6-5 with TRBJ1-1, with D possibly being TRBD1 (5 bases). The CDR3 has 13 amino acids. V lost 2 bases and J 2 bases, leaving 6 bases between the germline ends. Germline values: CDR1 MNHEY, CDR2 SVGAGI. CDR3 sequence reads: CASSYGGNTEAFF. The CDR3 bases are TGTGCCAGCAGTTACGGGGGAAACACTGAAGCTTTCTTT.

A few counts support this clone. Other DNA sequences within the sample encode an identical CDR3. The chain couples TRBV30 to TRBJ1-1; D not resolved. Trimming pared 2 bases from V and 1 base from J, leaving 11 bases between. CDR3 length: 14 amino acids. Germline CDR1 reads GTSNPN; CDR2 reads SVGIG (reference sequence). The CDR3 DNA is TGTGCCTGGAGTCCCCCCGTCGGGAACACTGAAGCTTTCTTT. It yields the protein CAWSPPVGNTEAFF.

V gene TRBV27 combines with J gene TRBJ2-5; TRBD1 matches 8 bases. CDR1 is MNHEY, CDR2 SMNVEV, per germline (reference sequence). The CDR3 is 11 amino acids. V lost 5 bases and J lost 7; bases outside the gene matches: 0. The CDR3 coding sequence is TGTGCCAGCAGTGGACAGGGGACCCAGTACTTC. Translation gives CASSGQGTQYF.

CDR3 region: CASSERLVTYF. The CDR3 nucleotides are TGTGCCAGCAGTGAACGACTGGTTACGTACTTC. J is TRBJ2-4 and V is TRBV6-1; D gene ambiguous. V gave up 2 bases and J gave up 15 bases, with 11 bases separating them. Germline CDR1 MNHNS, CDR2 SASEGT. The CDR3 loop spans 11 amino acids.

CDR3 region: CASSVEGRPDTQYF. The CDR3 region has the DNA TGTGCCAGCAGCGTAGAGGGCCGCCCAGATACGCAGTATTTT. The V call is TRBV9, the J call TRBJ2-3; D gene unclear. Germline V gene lookup returns CDR1 SGDLS and CDR2 YYNGEE. V was trimmed by 0 bases and J by 4 bases, leaving 9 bases between them. The CDR3 is 14 amino acids.

The sample holds a few counts of this clone. The V call is TRBV29-1, the J call TRBJ2-6, with D perhaps assigned TRBD1 or TRBD2 (5 bases each). The CDR3 loop spans 15 amino acids. V lost 4 bases and J 0 bases, leaving 10 bases between the germline ends. From germline, CDR1 is SQVTM and CDR2 ANQGSEA. CDR3 in amino acids: CSVAGAVSGANVLTF. CDR3 nucleotides: TGCAGCGTTGCCGGGGCCGTCTCTGGGGCCAACGTCCTGACTTTC.

The chain is built from TRBV12-5 and TRBJ1-2; D possibly corresponds to TRBD1 (5 bases). V lost 6 bases to trimming and J lost 13 bases, with 21 bases between them. Germline V gene data show CDR1 as LGHNT and CDR2 as FRNRAP. The CDR3 extends over 13 amino acids. For the CDR3, the DNA is TGTGCTAGTGGACCGGACGGGGACTTGCTTTGCACCTTC. Translation: CASGPDGDLLCTF.

The chain combines TRBV9 with TRBJ2-6; 8 bases align to TRBD1. CDR1 and CDR2 from the germline V gene are SGDLS and YYNGEE. The trim removed 5 bases at V and 2 bases at J, leaving 9 bases unmatched. This CDR3 has 17 residues. The CDR3 here is CASSHDRGTPGANVLTF. The CDR3 bases are TGTGCCAGCAGTCATGACAGGGGAACACCTGGGGCCAACGTCCTGACTTTC.

The V call is TRBV4-2, the J call TRBJ2-1, with 11 nucleotides matching TRBD1. Losses at the gene ends were 6 bases for V and 4 bases for J; bases not matched to a gene: 8. The CDR3 spans 16 residues. In germline, CDR1 is LGHNA, CDR2 YNFKEQ. The CDR3 protein is CASSTPGDRGYNEQFF. The CDR3 region has the DNA TGTGCCAGCAGTACCCCCGGGGACAGGGGGTACAATGAGCAGTTCTTC.

This chain joins TRBV16 and TRBJ1-5; D ambiguous. Germline CDR1 and CDR2: KGHSY and FQNENV. With 0 bases removed from V and 1 base from J, the gap between germline ends came to 4 bases. The CDR3 extends over 14 amino acids. CDR3 loop: CASSQSGSNQPQHF. CDR3 in DNA: TGTGCCAGCAGCCAATCGGGCAGCAATCAGCCCCAGCATTTT.

CDR3 region: CASSLGSIRGGTEAFF. The CDR3 DNA is TGTGCCAGCAGCTTAGGATCTATAAGGGGGGGAACTGAAGCTTTCTTT. The rearrangement links TRBV7-9 to TRBJ1-1; TRBD1 is a possible D gene (6 bases). Germline V gives CDR1 SEHNR, CDR2 FQNEAQ (reference sequence). CDR3 length equals 16 residues. Trimming took 1 base from V and 5 from J, leaving 17 bases between them.

V gene TRBV30 combines with J gene TRBJ2-3; D is tentatively TRBD1 or TRBD2 (5 bases each). Germline values: CDR1 GTSNPN, CDR2 SVGIG (reference sequence). V shed 2 bases and J shed 4 bases, with 7 bases lying between them. The CDR3 runs to 12 residues. CDR3 nucleotide sequence: TGTGCCTGGAGTCAGGGACCAGATACGCAGTATTTT. Its translation is CAWSQGPDTQYF. The whole variable domain, filled in from reference TRBV30 and TRBJ2-3, reads SQTIHQWPATLVQPVGSPLSLECTVEGTSNPNLYWYRQAAGRGLQLLFYSVGIGQISSEVPQNLSASRPQDRQFILSSKKLLLSDSGFYLCAWSQGPDTQYFGPGTRLTVL.

This clone was seen a few times. This chain joins TRBV29-1 and TRBJ2-1; D uncertain. The length of the CDR3 is 10 residues. Per the germline V gene, CDR1 is SQVTM and CDR2 is ANQGSEA. V gave up 7 bases and J gave up 7 bases, with 8 bases separating them. The chain's CDR3 is CSGYWNEQFF. The DNA of the CDR3 is TGCAGCGGATACTGGAATGAGCAGTTCTTC.

The genes are TRBV27 and TRBJ2-7; D is uncertain. The germline V and J ends were trimmed by 6 bases and 5 bases, with 20 bases remaining between them. CDR1 MNHEY and CDR2 SMNVEV come from the germline V gene (reference sequence). The CDR3 runs 15 residues. CDR3 sequence reads: CASSLSPVPTDEQYF. The CDR3 DNA reads TGTGCCAGCAGCCTATCCCCGGTGCCGACGGACGAGCAGTACTTC.

The rearrangement links TRBV4-1 to TRBJ2-7, with 14 bases aligning to TRBD2. CDR3 length equals 18 residues. From germline, CDR1 is MGHRA and CDR2 YSYEKL. Germline trimming cut 1 base from V and 2 bases from J; bases unmatched to any gene: 7. CDR3 DNA sequence: TGCGCCAGCAGCCAAGGGGTGGGACTAGCGGGAGTTGCCTACGAGCAGTACTTC. The encoded protein is CASSQGVGLAGVAYEQYF.

This clone has just a few counts. V gene TRBV13 combines with J gene TRBJ2-1; possible D gene TRBD2, 5 bases. Trimming removed 6 bases from V and 2 bases from J, with 14 bases in between. The length of the CDR3 is 15 residues. Looked up from germline, CDR1 is PRHDT and CDR2 is FYEKMQ (reference sequence). The CDR3 spells CASSRSIGTYNEQFF. The CDR3 nucleotides are TGTGCCAGCAGTCGATCCATCGGGACCTACAATGAGCAGTTCTTC.

V usage is TRBV28 and J usage is TRBJ2-6; D is unresolved. Trimming pared 6 bases from V and 0 bases from J, leaving 9 bases between. Per the germline V gene, CDR1 is MDHEN and CDR2 is SYDVKM. The CDR3 is made up of 15 amino acids. The CDR3 spells CASSPDSSGANVLTF. In DNA, the CDR3 is TGTGCCAGCAGCCCTGATAGCTCTGGGGCCAACGTCCTGACTTTC.

The chain links TRBV7-9 to TRBJ1-2, with 9 bases lining up with TRBD1. The ends lost 4 bases at V and 4 bases at J; junction bases unmatched: 4. The length of the CDR3 is 14 residues. Looked up from germline, CDR1 is SEHNR and CDR2 is FQNEAQ (reference sequence). Written as DNA, the CDR3 is TGTGCCAGCAGCTCGGGACAGGGAATCTATGGCTACACCTTC. Residues: CASSSGQGIYGYTF.

V is TRBV7-9 and J is TRBJ2-3; 10 nucleotides align to TRBD2. Germline-derived CDR1 and CDR2 are SEHNR and FQNEAQ (reference sequence). There are 18 residues in the CDR3. V trimming: 2 bases; J trimming: 3 bases; junction bases outside the gene matches: 11. CDR3 nucleotide sequence: TGTGCCAGCAGCTTATGGGGCTCCAGCGGGAGGGTTACAGATACGCAGTATTTT. Translating gives CASSLWGSSGRVTDTQYF.

This CDR3 reads CSVAGGLAGGYNEQFF. The CDR3 DNA is TGCAGCGTGGCAGGGGGACTGGCGGGAGGATACAATGAGCAGTTCTTC. The chain couples TRBV29-1 to TRBJ2-1, with D perhaps matching TRBD2 (8 bases). V was pared by 6 bases and J by 4 bases, with 22 bases between. The CDR3 totals 16 residues. Germline V lookup: CDR1 SQVTM, CDR2 ANQGSEA.

This chain uses TRBV29-1 with TRBJ2-7, with D perhaps matching TRBD1 or TRBD2 (5 bases each). V was trimmed by 1 base and J by 0 bases, leaving 22 bases between them. Germline CDR1 reads SQVTM; CDR2 reads ANQGSEA. The CDR3 has 18 residues. The CDR3 DNA is TGCAGCGTTGAAGGCGCTCAGGGAACCGAGGGCCTCTCCTACGAGCAGTACTTC. Protein sequence: CSVEGAQGTEGLSYEQYF.

This chain connects TRBV28 to TRBJ2-5, with D maybe TRBD2 (5 bases). CDR3 length: 11 amino acids. The germline V gene encodes CDR1 MDHEN and CDR2 SYDVKM. V lost 7 bases and J lost 5, with 8 bases in between. The chain's CDR3 is CASTGEETQYF. CDR3 DNA sequence: TGTGCCAGCACCGGGGAGGAGACCCAGTACTTC.

V is TRBV4-2 and J is TRBJ2-3, with a weak D call TRBD2 (6 bases). Germline-derived CDR1 and CDR2 are LGHNA and YNFKEQ. The CDR3 totals 16 residues. Trimming took 0 bases from V and 5 from J, leaving 15 bases between them. The CDR3 bases are TGTGCCAGCAGCCAAGATCGAGCTAGCGCGGGAGATACGCAGTATTTT. This gives the protein CASSQDRASAGDTQYF.

V gene TRBV25-1 combines with J gene TRBJ2-2; D remains ambiguous. Germline V gene sequence: CDR1 MGHDK, CDR2 SYGVNS. Trimming removed 5 bases from V and 2 bases from J, with 0 bases in between. CDR3 length: 11 residues. In nucleotides, the CDR3 is TGTGCCAGCAGTAACACCGGGGAGCTGTTTTTT. Its translation is CASSNTGELFF.